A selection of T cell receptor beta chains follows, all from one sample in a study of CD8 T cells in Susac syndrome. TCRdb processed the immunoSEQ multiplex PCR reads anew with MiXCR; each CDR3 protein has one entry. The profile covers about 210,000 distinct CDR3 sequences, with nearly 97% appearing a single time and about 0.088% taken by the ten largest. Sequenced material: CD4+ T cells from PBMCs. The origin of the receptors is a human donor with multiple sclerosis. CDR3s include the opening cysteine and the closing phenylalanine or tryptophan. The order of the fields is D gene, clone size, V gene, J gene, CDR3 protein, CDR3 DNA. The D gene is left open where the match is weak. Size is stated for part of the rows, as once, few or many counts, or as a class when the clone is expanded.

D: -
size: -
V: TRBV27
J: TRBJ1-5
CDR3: CASSLLAGSNQPQHF
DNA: TGTGCCAGCAGTTTATTAGCAGGGAGTAATCAGCCCCAGCATTTT

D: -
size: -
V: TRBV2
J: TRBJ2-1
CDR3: CASSAPVDEQFF
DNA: TGTGCCAGCAGTGCCCCAGTGGATGAGCAGTTCTTC

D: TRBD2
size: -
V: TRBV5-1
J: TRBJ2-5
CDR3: CASSSGSRQETQYF
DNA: TGCGCCAGCTCCAGCGGGAGTCGGCAAGAGACCCAGTACTTC

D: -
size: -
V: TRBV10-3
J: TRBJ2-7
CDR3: CSIGPSYEQYF
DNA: TGCAGCATTGGACCGTCCTACGAGCAGTACTTC

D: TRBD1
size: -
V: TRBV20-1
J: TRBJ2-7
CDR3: CSAYDRVSYEQYF
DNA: TGCAGTGCCTACGACAGGGTCTCCTACGAGCAGTACTTC

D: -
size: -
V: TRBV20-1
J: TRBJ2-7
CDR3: CSARERQGVHEQYF
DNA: TGCAGTGCTAGAGAACGACAAGGCGTCCACGAGCAGTACTTC

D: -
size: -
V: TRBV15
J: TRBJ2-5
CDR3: CAPPRAQYF
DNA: TGTGCCCCCCCGAGGGCCCAGTACTTC

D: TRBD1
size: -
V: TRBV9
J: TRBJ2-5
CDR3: CASSVGTGGVETQYF
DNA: TGTGCCAGCAGCGTCGGGACAGGGGGAGTGGAGACCCAGTACTTC

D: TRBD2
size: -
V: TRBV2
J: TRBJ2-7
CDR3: CASSGTSGSYEQYF
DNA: TGTGCCAGCAGTGGGACTAGCGGGAGTTACGAGCAGTACTTC

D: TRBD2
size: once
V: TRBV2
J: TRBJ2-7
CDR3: CASSEVAGGSYEQYF
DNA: TGTGCCAGCAGTGAAGTTGCGGGGGGCTCCTACGAGCAGTACTTC

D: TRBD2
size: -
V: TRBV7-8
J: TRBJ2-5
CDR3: CASSYSGRAWGETQYF
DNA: TGTGCCAGCAGCTATTCCGGGAGGGCCTGGGGGGAGACCCAGTACTTC

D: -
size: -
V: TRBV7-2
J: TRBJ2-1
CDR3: CASGGGRNEQFF
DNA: TGTGCCAGCGGAGGGGGAAGAAATGAGCAGTTCTTC

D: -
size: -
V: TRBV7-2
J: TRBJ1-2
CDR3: CASSRSNGYGYTF
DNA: TGTGCCAGCAGCCGTTCCAACGGCTATGGCTACACCTTC

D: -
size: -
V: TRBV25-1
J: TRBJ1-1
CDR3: CASRLSSRGSTEAFF
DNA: TGTGCCAGCCGGTTATCAAGTCGAGGGAGCACTGAAGCTTTCTTT

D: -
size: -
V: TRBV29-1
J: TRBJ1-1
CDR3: CSATGLGRPNTEAFF
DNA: TGCAGCGCGACAGGATTGGGGCGGCCGAACACTGAAGCTTTCTTT

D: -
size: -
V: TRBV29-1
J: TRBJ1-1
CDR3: CSVEAGAIMNTEAFF
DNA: TGCAGCGTTGAAGCTGGGGCAATTATGAACACTGAAGCTTTCTTT

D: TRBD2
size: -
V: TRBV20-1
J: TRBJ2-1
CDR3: CSARGLANEQFF
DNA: TGCAGTGCCCGCGGACTAGCGAATGAGCAGTTCTTC

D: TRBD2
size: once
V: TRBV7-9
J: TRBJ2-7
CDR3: CASRLAASYEQYF
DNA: TGTGCCAGCCGTCTAGCGGCCTCCTACGAGCAGTACTTC

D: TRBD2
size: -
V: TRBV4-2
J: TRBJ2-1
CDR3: CASSQRQRGLAGWSSYNEQFF
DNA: TGTGCCAGCAGCCAAAGACAAAGGGGACTAGCGGGATGGAGCTCCTACAATGAGCAGTTCTTC

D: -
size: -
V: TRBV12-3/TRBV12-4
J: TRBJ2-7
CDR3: CASSFRQGTYEQYF
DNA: TGTGCCAGCAGTTTCAGGCAGGGTACCTACGAGCAGTACTTC

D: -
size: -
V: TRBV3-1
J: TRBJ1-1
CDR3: CASSQDRASGGLNTEAFF
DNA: TGTGCCAGCAGCCAAGATCGAGCTAGCGGGGGCTTGAACACTGAAGCTTTCTTT

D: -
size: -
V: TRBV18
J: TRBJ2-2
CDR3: CASSPGRKNTGELFF
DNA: TGTGCCAGCTCACCTGGGAGGAAGAACACCGGGGAGCTGTTTTTT

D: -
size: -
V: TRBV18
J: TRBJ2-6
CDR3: CASSPVRNLGSGANVLTF
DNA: TGTGCCAGCTCACCAGTTCGGAATCTCGGCTCTGGGGCCAACGTCCTGACTTTC

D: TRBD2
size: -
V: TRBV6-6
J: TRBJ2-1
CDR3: CASRDTSEHDEQFF
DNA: TGTGCCAGCAGAGACACTAGCGAACACGATGAGCAGTTCTTC

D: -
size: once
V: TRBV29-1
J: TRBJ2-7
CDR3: CSVHRDMLSYEQYF
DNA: TGCAGCGTTCACAGGGACATGTTATCCTACGAGCAGTACTTC

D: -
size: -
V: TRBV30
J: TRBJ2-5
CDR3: CAWRRRPQETQYF
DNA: TGTGCCTGGAGACGGCGACCCCAAGAGACCCAGTACTTC

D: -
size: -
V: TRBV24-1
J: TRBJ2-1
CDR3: CATSLPGPYNEQFF
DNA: TGTGCCACCAGTCTTCCAGGACCCTACAATGAGCAGTTCTTC

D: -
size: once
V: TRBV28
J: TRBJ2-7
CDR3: CASSRFSYEQYF
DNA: TGTGCCAGCAGCCGTTTCTCCTACGAGCAGTACTTC

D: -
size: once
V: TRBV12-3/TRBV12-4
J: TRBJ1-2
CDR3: CASTSVGARNGYTF
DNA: TGTGCCAGCACCTCAGTGGGGGCGAGGAATGGCTACACCTTC

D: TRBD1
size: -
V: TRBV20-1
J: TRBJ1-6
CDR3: CSAGKGTGSYSPLHF
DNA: TGCAGTGCTGGAAAGGGGACAGGATCGTATTCACCCCTCCACTTT

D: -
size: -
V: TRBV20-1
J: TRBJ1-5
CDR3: CSAWTVEGQPQHF
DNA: TGCAGTGCTTGGACAGTGGAGGGTCAGCCCCAGCATTTT

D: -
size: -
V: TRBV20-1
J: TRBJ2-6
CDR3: CSASRTAFHSGANVLTF
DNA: TGCAGTGCTAGTCGGACAGCCTTCCACAGTGGGGCCAACGTCCTGACTTTC

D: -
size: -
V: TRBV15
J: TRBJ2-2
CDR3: CATSRVPGITGELFF
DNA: TGTGCCACCAGCAGGGTTCCAGGCATCACCGGGGAGCTGTTTTTT

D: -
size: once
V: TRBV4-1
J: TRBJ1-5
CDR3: CASSQEQGRQPQHF
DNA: TGCGCCAGCAGCCAAGAACAGGGTCGCCAGCCCCAGCATTTT

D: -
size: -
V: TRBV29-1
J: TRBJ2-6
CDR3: CSVGSQGVLTF
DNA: TGCAGCGTTGGGTCACAGGGTGTCCTGACTTTC

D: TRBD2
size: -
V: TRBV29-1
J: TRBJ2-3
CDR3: CSLTPAGGTDTQYF
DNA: TGCAGCTTGACCCCAGCGGGGGGCACAGATACGCAGTATTTT

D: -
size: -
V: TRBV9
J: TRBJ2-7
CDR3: CASSSQSGSYEQYF
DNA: TGTGCCAGCAGCTCTCAGTCCGGCTCCTACGAGCAGTACTTC

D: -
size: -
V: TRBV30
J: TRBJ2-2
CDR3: CAWRDWRRNTGELFF
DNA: TGTGCCTGGAGGGATTGGCGGCGTAACACCGGGGAGCTGTTTTTT

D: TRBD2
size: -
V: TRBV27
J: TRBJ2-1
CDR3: CASTAASGVYNEQFF
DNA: TGTGCCAGCACCGCGGCTAGCGGAGTCTACAATGAGCAGTTCTTC

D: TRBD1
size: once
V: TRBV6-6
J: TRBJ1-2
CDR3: CASTPKGASYGYTF
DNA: TGTGCCAGCACACCGAAGGGGGCTAGCTATGGCTACACCTTC

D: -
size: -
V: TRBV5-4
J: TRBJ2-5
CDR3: CASSHDTTPQETQYF
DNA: TGTGCCAGCAGCCACGACACCACACCCCAAGAGACCCAGTACTTC

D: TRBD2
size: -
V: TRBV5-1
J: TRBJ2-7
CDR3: CASSFDAGLYEQYF
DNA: TGCGCCAGCAGCTTCGATGCGGGACTATACGAGCAGTACTTC

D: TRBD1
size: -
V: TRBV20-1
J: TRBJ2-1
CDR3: CSAFGTGLNNEQFF
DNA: TGCAGTGCTTTCGGGACAGGGCTCAACAATGAGCAGTTCTTC

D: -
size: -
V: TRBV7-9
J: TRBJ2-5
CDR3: CASSLGGGLATQYF
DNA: TGTGCCAGCAGCTTAGGAGGGGGTTTGGCGACCCAGTACTTC

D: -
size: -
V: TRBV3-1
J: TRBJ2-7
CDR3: CASRQGTYEQYF
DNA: TGTGCCAGCAGACAGGGCACATACGAGCAGTACTTC

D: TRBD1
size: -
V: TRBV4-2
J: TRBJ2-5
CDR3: CASSQVGTGVPGTQYF
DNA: TGTGCCAGCAGCCAAGTCGGGACAGGGGTGCCAGGGACCCAGTACTTC

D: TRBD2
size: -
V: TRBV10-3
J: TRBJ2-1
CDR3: CAISGPSGNNEQFF
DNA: TGTGCCATCAGTGGGCCTAGCGGAAACAATGAGCAGTTCTTC

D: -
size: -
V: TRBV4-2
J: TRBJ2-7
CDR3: CASSQTRQASSYEQYF
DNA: TGTGCCAGCAGCCAAACTAGACAGGCCAGCTCCTACGAGCAGTACTTC

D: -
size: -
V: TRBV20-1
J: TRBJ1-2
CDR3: CSAGSFGGYTF
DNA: TGCAGTGCTGGCTCCTTTGGTGGCTACACCTTC

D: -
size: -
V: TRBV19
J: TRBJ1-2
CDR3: CASRAGTSKPEGYGYTF
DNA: TGTGCCAGTAGGGCGGGGACATCTAAACCTGAGGGCTATGGCTACACCTTC

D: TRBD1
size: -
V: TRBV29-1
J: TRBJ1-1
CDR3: CSVLPDREDTEAFF
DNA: TGCAGCGTTCTACCGGACAGGGAGGACACTGAAGCTTTCTTT

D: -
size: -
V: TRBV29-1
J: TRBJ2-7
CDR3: CSGMTAYEQYF
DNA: TGCAGCGGGATGACAGCCTACGAGCAGTACTTC

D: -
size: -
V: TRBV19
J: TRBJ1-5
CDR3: CASSEGGAQGNQPQHF
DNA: TGTGCCAGTAGCGAGGGGGGGGCTCAGGGCAATCAGCCCCAGCATTTT

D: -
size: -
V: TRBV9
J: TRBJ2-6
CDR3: CASSVRALPGANVLTF
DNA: TGTGCCAGCAGCGTACGTGCTCTGCCGGGGGCCAACGTCCTGACTTTC

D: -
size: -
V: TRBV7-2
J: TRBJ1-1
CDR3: CASSGQRNTEAFF
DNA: TGTGCCAGCAGCGGACAGAGGAACACTGAAGCTTTCTTT

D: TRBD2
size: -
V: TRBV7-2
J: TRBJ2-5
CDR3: CASTPRTSGVETQYF
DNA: TGTGCCAGCACCCCTAGGACTAGCGGGGTGGAGACCCAGTACTTC

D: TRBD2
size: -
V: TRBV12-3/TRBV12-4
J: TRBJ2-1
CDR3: CASSFLAGSEDEQFF
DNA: TGTGCCAGCAGTTTCCTAGCGGGATCAGAGGATGAGCAGTTCTTC

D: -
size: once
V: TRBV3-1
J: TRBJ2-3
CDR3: CASSQVGSGSDTQYF
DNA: TGTGCCAGCAGCCAAGTGGGGAGCGGCTCAGATACGCAGTATTTT

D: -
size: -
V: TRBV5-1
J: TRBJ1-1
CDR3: CASSVDRPNTEAFF
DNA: TGCGCCAGCAGCGTCGACAGGCCGAACACTGAAGCTTTCTTT

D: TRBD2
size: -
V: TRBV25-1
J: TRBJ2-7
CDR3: CASSSSSGRGYEQYF
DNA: TGTGCCAGCAGTTCCTCTAGCGGGAGGGGCTACGAGCAGTACTTC